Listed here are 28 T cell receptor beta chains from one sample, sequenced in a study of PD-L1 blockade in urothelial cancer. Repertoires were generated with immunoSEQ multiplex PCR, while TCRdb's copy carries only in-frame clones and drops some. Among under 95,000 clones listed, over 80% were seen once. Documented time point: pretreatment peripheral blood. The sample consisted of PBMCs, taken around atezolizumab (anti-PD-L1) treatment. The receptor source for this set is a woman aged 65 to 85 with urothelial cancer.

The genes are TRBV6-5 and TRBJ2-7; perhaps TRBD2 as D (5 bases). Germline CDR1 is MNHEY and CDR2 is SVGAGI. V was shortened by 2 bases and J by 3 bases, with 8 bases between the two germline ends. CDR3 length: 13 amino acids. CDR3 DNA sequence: TGTGCCAGCAGTTACGCCCGGGACTACGAGCAGTACTTC. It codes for CASSYARDYEQYF.

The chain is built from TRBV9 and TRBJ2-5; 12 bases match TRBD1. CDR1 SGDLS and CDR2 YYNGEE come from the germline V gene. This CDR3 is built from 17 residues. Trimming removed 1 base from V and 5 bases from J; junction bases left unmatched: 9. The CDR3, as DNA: TGTGCCAGCAGCGTATTAGGGACAGGGGGCGCGCGGGAGACCCAGTACTTC. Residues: CASSVLGTGGARETQYF.

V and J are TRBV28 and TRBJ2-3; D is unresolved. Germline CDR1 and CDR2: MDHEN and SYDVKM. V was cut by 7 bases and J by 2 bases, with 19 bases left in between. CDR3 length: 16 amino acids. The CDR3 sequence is CASTPDFPYPTDTQYF. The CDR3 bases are TGTGCCAGCACCCCCGACTTCCCCTATCCCACAGATACGCAGTATTTT. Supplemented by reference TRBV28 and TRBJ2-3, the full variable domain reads DVKVTQSSRYLVKRTGEKVFLECVQDMDHENMFWYRQDPGLGLRLIYFSYDVKMKEKGDIPEGYSVSREKKERFSLILESASTNQTSMYLCASTPDFPYPTDTQYFGPGTRLTVL.

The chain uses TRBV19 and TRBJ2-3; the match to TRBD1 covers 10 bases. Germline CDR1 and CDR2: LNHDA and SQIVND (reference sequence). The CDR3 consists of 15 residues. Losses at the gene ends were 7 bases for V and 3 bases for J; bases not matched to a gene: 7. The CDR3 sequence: CASTWTGGGTDTQYF. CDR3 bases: TGTGCCAGTACGTGGACAGGGGGTGGAACAGATACGCAGTATTTT.

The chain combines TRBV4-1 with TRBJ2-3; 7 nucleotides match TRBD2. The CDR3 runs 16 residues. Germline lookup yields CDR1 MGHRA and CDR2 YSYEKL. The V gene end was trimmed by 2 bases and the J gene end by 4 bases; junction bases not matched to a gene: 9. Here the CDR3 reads CASSQTSVRGPDTQYF. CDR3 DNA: TGCGCCAGCAGCCAAACTAGCGTCAGAGGACCAGATACGCAGTATTTT.

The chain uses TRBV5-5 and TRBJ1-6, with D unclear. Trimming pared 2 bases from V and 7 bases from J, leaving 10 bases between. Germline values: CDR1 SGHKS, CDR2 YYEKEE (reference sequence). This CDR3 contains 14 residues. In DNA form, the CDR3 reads TGTGCCAGCAGCTTCCCAGGATTAAATTCACCCCTCCACTTT. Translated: CASSFPGLNSPLHF.

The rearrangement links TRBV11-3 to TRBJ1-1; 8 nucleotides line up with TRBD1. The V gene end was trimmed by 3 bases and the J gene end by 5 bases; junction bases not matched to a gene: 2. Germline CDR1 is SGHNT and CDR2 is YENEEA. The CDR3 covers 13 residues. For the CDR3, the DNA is TGTGCCAGCAGCTTGGGACAGGAGACTGAAGCTTTCTTT. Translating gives CASSLGQETEAFF. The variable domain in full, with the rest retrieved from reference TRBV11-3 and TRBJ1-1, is EAGVVQSPRYKIIEKKQPVAFWCNPISGHNTLYWYLQNLGQGPELLIRYENEEAVDDSQLPKDRFSAERLKGVDSTLKIQPAELGDSAVYLCASSLGQETEAFFGQGTRLTVV.

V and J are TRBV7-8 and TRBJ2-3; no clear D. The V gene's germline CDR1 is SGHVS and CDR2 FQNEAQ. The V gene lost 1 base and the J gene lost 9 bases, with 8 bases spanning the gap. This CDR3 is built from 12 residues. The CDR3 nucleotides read TGTGCCAGCAGCTTAGATGTATCCACGCAGTATTTT. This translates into CASSLDVSTQYF.

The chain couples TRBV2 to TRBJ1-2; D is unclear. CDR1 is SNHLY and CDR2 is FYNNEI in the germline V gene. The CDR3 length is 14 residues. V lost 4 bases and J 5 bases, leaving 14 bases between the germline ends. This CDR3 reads CASSGAGTEYGYTF. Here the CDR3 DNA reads TGTGCCAGCAGTGGGGCAGGAACCGAGTATGGCTACACCTTC. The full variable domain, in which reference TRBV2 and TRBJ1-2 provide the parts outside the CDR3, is EPEVTQTPSHQVTQMGQEVILRCVPISNHLYFYWYRQILGQKVEFLVSFYNNEISEKSEIFDDQFSVERPDGSNFTLKIRSTKLEDSAMYFCASSGAGTEYGYTFGSGTRLTVV.

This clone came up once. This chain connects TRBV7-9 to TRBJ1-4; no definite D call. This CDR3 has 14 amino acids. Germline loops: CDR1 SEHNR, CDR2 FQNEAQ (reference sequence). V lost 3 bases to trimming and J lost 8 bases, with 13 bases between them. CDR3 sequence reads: CASSLAGGLEKLFF. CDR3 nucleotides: TGTGCCAGCAGCTTGGCGGGAGGACTCGAAAAACTGTTTTTT.

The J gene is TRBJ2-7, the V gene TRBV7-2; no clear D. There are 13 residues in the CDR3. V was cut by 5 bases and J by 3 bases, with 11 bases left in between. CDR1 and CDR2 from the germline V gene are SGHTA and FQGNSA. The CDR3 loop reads CASSPSVVYEQYF. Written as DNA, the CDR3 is TGTGCCAGCAGCCCGAGTGTTGTCTACGAGCAGTACTTC.

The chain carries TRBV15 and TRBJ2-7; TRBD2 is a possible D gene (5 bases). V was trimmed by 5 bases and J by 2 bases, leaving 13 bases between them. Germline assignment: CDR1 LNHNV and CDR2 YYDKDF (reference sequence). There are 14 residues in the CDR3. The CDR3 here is CATSPADGTYEQYF. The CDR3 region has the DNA TGTGCCACCAGCCCAGCCGACGGGACCTACGAGCAGTACTTC. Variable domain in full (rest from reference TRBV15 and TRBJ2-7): DAMVIQNPRYQVTQFGKPVTLSCSQTLNHNVMYWYQQKSSQAPKLLFHYYDKDFNNEADTPDNFQSRRPNTSFCFLDIRSPGLGDTAMYLCATSPADGTYEQYFGPGTRLTVT.

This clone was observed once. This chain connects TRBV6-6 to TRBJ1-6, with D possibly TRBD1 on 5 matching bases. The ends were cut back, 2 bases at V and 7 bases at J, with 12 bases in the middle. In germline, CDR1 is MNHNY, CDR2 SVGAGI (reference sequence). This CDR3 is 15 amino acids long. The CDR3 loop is CASSYHQGTNSPLHF. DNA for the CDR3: TGTGCCAGCAGTTACCATCAGGGAACCAATTCACCCCTCCACTTT.

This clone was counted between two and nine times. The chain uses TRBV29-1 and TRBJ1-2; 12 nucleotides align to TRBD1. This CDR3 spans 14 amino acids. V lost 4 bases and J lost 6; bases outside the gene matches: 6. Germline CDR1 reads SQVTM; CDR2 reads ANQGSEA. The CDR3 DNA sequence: TGCAGCGTTGCCTCCGGGACAGGGGGCGATGGCTACACCTTC. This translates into CSVASGTGGDGYTF.

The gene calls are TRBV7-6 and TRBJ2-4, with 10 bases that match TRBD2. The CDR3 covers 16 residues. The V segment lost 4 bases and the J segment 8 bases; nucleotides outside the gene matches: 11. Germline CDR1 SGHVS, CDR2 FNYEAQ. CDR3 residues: CASSSIAGGPAYIQYF. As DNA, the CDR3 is TGTGCCAGCAGCTCGATAGCGGGGGGACCTGCCTACATTCAGTACTTC.

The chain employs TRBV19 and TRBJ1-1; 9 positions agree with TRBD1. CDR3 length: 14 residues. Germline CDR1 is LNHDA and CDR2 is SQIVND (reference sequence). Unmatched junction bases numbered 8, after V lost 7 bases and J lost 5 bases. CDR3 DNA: TGTGCCAGTAAGGGGGACAGGGAAGAGACTGAAGCTTTCTTT. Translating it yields CASKGDREETEAFF.

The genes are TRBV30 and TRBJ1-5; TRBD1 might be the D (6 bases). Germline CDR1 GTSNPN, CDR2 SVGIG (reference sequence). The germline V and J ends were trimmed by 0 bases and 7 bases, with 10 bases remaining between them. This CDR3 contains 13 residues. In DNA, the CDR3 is TGTGCCTGGAGTGTAAACAGGGAACAGCCCCAGCATTTT. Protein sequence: CAWSVNREQPQHF. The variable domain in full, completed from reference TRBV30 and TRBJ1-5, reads SQTIHQWPATLVQPVGSPLSLECTVEGTSNPNLYWYRQAAGRGLQLLFYSVGIGQISSEVPQNLSASRPQDRQFILSSKKLLLSDSGFYLCAWSVNREQPQHFGDGTRLSIL.

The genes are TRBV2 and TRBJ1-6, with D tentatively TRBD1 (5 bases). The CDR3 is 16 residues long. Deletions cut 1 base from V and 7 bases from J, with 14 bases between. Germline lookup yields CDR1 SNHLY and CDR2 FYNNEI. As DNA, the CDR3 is TGTGCCAGCAGTGAAGTTCAGGGTTCTTCCAATTCACCCCTCCACTTT. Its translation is CASSEVQGSSNSPLHF.

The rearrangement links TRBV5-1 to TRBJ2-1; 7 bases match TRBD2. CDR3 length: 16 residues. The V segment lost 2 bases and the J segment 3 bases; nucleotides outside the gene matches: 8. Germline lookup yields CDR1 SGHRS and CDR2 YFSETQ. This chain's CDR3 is CASSFSAGNLYNEQFF. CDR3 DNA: TGCGCCAGCAGCTTCTCAGCGGGAAATCTCTACAATGAGCAGTTCTTC.

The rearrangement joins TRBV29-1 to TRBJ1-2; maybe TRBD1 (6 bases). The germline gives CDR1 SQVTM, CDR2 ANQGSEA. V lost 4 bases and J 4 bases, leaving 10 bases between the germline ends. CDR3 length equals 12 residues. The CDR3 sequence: CSVGDRIYGYTF. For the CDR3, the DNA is TGCAGCGTTGGCGACAGGATCTATGGCTACACCTTC.

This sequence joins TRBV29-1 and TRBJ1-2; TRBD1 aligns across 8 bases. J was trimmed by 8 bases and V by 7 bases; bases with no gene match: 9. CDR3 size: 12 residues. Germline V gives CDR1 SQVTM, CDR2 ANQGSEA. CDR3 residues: CSAQGANDGYTF. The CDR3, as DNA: TGCAGCGCTCAGGGGGCCAACGACGGCTACACCTTC.

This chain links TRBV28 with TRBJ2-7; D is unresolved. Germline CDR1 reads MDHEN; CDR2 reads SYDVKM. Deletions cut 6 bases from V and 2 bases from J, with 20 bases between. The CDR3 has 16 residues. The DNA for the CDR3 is TGTGCCAGCAGCTCGGTAGGATCTGGCGGCCCCTACGAGCAGTACTTC. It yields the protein CASSSVGSGGPYEQYF.

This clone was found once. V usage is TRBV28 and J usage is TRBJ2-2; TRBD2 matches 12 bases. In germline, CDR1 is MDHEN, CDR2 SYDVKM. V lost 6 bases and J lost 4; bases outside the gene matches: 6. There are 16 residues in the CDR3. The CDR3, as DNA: TGTGCCAGCAGCGTCCTAGCGGGAGGGAGCACCGGGGAGCTGTTTTTT. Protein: CASSVLAGGSTGELFF.

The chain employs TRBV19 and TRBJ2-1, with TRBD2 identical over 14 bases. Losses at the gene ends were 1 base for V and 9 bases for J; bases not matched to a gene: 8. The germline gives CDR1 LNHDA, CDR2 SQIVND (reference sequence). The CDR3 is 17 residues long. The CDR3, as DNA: TGTGCCAGTAGTATAGGACTTTGGACTAGCGGGAGGTTTGAGCAGTTCTTC. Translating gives CASSIGLWTSGRFEQFF.

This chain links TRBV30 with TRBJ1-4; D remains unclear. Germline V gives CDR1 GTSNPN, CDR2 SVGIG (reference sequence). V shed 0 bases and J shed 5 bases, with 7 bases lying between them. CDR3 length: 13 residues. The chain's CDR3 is CAWSVLGNEKLFF. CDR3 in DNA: TGTGCCTGGAGTGTACTAGGGAATGAAAAACTGTTTTTT.

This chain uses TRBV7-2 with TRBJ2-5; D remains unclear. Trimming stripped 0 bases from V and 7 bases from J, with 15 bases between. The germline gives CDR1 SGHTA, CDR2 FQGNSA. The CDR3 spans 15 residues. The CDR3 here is CASSLARLHAGTQYF. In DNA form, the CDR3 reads TGTGCCAGCAGCTTAGCGCGTTTACACGCAGGGACCCAGTACTTC.

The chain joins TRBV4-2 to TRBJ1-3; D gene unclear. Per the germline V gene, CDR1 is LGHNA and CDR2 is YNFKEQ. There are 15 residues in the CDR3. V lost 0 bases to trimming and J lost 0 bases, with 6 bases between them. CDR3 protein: CASSQESRSGNTIYF. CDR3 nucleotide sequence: TGTGCCAGCAGCCAAGAATCTCGCTCTGGAAACACCATATATTTT.

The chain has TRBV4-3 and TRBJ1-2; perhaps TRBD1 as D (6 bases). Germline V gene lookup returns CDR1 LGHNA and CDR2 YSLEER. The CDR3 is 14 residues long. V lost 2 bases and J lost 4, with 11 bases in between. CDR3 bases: TGCGCCAGCAGCCAATTCGACAGGATCTATGGCTACACCTTC. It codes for CASSQFDRIYGYTF.